This T cell receptor (beta chain) is drawn from a study of blood T cell repertoires in COVID-19. Overall study context: From the United States, Italy and Spain came samples of acute and convalescent COVID-19. The analysed material was cDNA or gDNA that came from T cells, B-cell-depleted T cells, or PBMCs.

This clone is a singleton in its sample. Original processing notes: Quantification of nucleated cells was approximated via reference gene primer amplification. Produced via immunoSEQ multiplex PCR; TCRdb's table is partial and in-frame only. V and J calls plus clone size are reproduced from that table; the DNA served to infer D and trimming. This sample has roughly 24,000 clones; approximately 82% occur once, and the top ten carry 30% to 40%. There are 13 residues in the CDR3. Germline CDR1 MNHEY, CDR2 SVGAGI. Deletions cut 2 bases from V and 6 bases from J, with 11 bases between. Input material: peripheral blood. The origin of this receptor is a human donor in a cohort sampled during active COVID-19. The chain joins TRBV6-5 to TRBJ2-7; a possible D gene is TRBD1 (5 bases). The chain's CDR3 is CASSYPGSGEQYF. The CDR3 DNA reads TGTGCCAGCAGTTACCCAGGGTCCGGCGAGCAGTACTTC.